These 31 T cell receptor beta chains were sequenced from one sample in a study of shared clonotypes between healthy human individuals. Profiled with immunoSEQ multiplex PCR; TCRdb holds only in-frame clones, not every one. Counted here are over 2 million clones, 92% occurring once; the ten biggest clones make up about 0.36%. Sequencing was performed on naive CD4+ T cells from PBMCs. Subset defined: CD45RA+ positively selected. The source is a man aged 18 to 30 in good health. Some clones in this sample may be carry-over from other donors' samples.

V and J are TRBV5-1 and TRBJ2-1, with no clear D. CDR1 SGHRS and CDR2 YFSETQ come from the germline V gene. The CDR3 spans 16 residues. Trimming removed 0 bases at V and 0 bases at J, with 10 bases between. The CDR3: CASSLEPPSSYNEQFF. DNA for the CDR3: TGCGCCAGCAGCTTGGAACCCCCCAGCTCCTACAATGAGCAGTTCTTC.

With regard to this clone: Other DNA sequences in this specimen translate into the identical CDR3. V and J are TRBV28 and TRBJ2-3; D remains unclear. Deletions cut 6 bases from V and 0 bases from J, with 4 bases between. CDR3 length: 12 residues. Germline lookup yields CDR1 MDHEN and CDR2 SYDVKM. This chain's CDR3 is CASRDSTDTQYF. The CDR3 region has the DNA TGTGCCAGCAGGGATAGCACAGATACGCAGTATTTT.

This chain connects TRBV10-3 to TRBJ1-4; D is undetermined. With 8 bases removed from V and 8 bases from J, the gap between germline ends came to 15 bases. This CDR3 has 13 amino acids. CDR1 and CDR2 from the germline V gene are ENHRY and SYGVKD. The CDR3 reads CAIGERSSEKLFF. The CDR3 bases are TGTGCCATCGGAGAGCGATCCTCCGAAAAACTGTTTTTT.

The V gene is TRBV5-1, the J gene TRBJ2-4, with 9 bases lining up with TRBD1. The CDR3 is 15 residues long. Looked up from germline, CDR1 is SGHRS and CDR2 is YFSETQ. The V segment lost 4 bases and the J segment 8 bases; nucleotides outside the gene matches: 10. This CDR3 reads CASSERTGARDIQYF. DNA for the CDR3: TGCGCCAGCAGCGAAAGGACAGGGGCGCGGGACATTCAGTACTTC.

The chain couples TRBV15 to TRBJ1-1; possible D gene TRBD1, 6 bases. The V gene lost 1 base and the J gene lost 11 bases, with 14 bases spanning the gap. This CDR3 has 13 residues. Per the germline V gene, CDR1 is LNHNV and CDR2 is YYDKDF (reference sequence). CDR3 sequence: CATSRVWATGAFF. CDR3 in DNA: TGTGCCACCAGCAGAGTTTGGGCAACAGGGGCTTTCTTT.

This chain connects TRBV4-3 to TRBJ2-1; TRBD1 agrees at 11 bases. Germline-derived CDR1 and CDR2 are LGHNA and YSLEER. The length of the CDR3 is 16 residues. With 4 bases clipped from V and 6 bases from J, the junction kept 8 bases outside the gene matches. This chain's CDR3 is CASSRVGQGAVNEQFF. The CDR3 nucleotides are TGCGCCAGCAGCCGAGTAGGACAGGGGGCAGTCAATGAGCAGTTCTTC.

Only one count was recorded for this clone. The rearrangement links TRBV4-1 to TRBJ2-1; 8 positions agree with TRBD1. CDR1 is MGHRA, CDR2 YSYEKL, per germline. This CDR3 contains 17 residues. J lost 0 bases, V lost 0 bases, and 4 bases had no gene match. CDR3 residues: CASSQETTGASYNEQFF. The CDR3 DNA sequence: TGCGCCAGCAGCCAAGAAACGACAGGGGCCTCCTACAATGAGCAGTTCTTC.

Details on this clone: The same CDR3 can be traced to other DNA sequences in this sample. The rearrangement links TRBV9 to TRBJ2-1; D is possibly TRBD1 (5 bases). The CDR3 has 13 residues. CDR1 and CDR2 from the germline V gene are SGDLS and YYNGEE. The germline V and J ends were trimmed by 2 bases and 4 bases, with 7 bases remaining between them. The CDR3 coding sequence is TGTGCCAGCAGCGTCAGGGCGTACAATGAGCAGTTCTTC. It specifies CASSVRAYNEQFF.

The chain employs TRBV11-1 and TRBJ1-1; 7 bases line up with TRBD1. CDR1 and CDR2 (germline): SGHAT, FQDESV (reference sequence). The junction had 6 bases not matched to a gene; V was cut back by 4 bases and J by 1 base. The CDR3 totals 15 residues. CDR3: CASSYTGAGNTEAFF. CDR3 DNA: TGTGCCAGCAGCTATACAGGGGCCGGGAACACTGAAGCTTTCTTT.

The genes are TRBV5-6 and TRBJ2-7, with D uncertain. Trimming left V 2 bases short and J 5 bases short, with 14 bases between. Looked up from germline, CDR1 is SGHDT and CDR2 is YYEEEE. There are 14 residues in the CDR3. The CDR3 loop reads CASSFPDGVDEQYF. CDR3 DNA: TGTGCCAGCAGCTTCCCCGACGGAGTTGACGAGCAGTACTTC.

J is TRBJ1-5 and V is TRBV5-5; D is perhaps TRBD1 (5 bases). In germline, CDR1 is SGHKS, CDR2 YYEKEE (reference sequence). V shed 4 bases and J shed 7 bases, with 12 bases lying between them. The CDR3 extends over 13 amino acids. CDR3 bases: TGTGCCAGCAGCCCGCCCGCAGGGCAGCCCCAGCATTTT. This sequence encodes CASSPPAGQPQHF.

As for this clone: The identical CDR3 is also encoded by other nucleotide sequences in the sample. The rearrangement uses TRBV6-1 and TRBJ2-7; no definite D call. V lost 5 bases to trimming and J lost 4 bases, with 6 bases between them. The CDR3 spans 11 residues. Germline V gene data show CDR1 as MNHNS and CDR2 as SASEGT. CDR3 DNA sequence: TGTGCCAGCAGTCCCGCATACGAGCAGTACTTC. Amino acid sequence: CASSPAYEQYF.

This clone was counted once. This sequence joins TRBV28 and TRBJ1-1; 7 positions match TRBD1. This CDR3 comprises 16 residues. V trimming: 3 bases; J trimming: 0 bases; junction bases outside the gene matches: 7. Germline CDR1 MDHEN, CDR2 SYDVKM. The CDR3: CASSLFQGGMNTEAFF. The CDR3 DNA sequence: TGTGCCAGCAGTTTGTTCCAGGGGGGAATGAACACTGAAGCTTTCTTT.

V and J are TRBV28 and TRBJ2-5; 7 nucleotides line up with TRBD1. The V segment lost 8 bases and the J segment 4 bases; nucleotides outside the gene matches: 19. Germline V CDR1 and CDR2: MDHEN, SYDVKM. This CDR3 has 17 amino acids. CDR3 bases: TGTGCCAGCGGTACACTACAGGGGCGCAGGGTAGGAGAGACCCAGTACTTC. This codes for CASGTLQGRRVGETQYF. The full variable domain, with the rest looked up from reference TRBV28 and TRBJ2-5, is DVKVTQSSRYLVKRTGEKVFLECVQDMDHENMFWYRQDPGLGLRLIYFSYDVKMKEKGDIPEGYSVSREKKERFSLILESASTNQTSMYLCASGTLQGRRVGETQYFGPGTRLLVL.

This chain links TRBV19 with TRBJ1-2; the D is unclear. V dropped 7 bases and J dropped 5 bases, with 11 bases sitting between them. The CDR3 sequence is 12 residues long. Germline CDR1 LNHDA, CDR2 SQIVND (reference sequence). CDR3: CASTSSLYGYTF. In DNA form, the CDR3 reads TGTGCCAGTACTTCTTCCCTATATGGCTACACCTTC. The complete variable domain, with remaining parts taken from reference TRBV19 and TRBJ1-2, reads DGGITQSPKYLFRKEGQNVTLSCEQNLNHDAMYWYRQDPGQGLRLIYYSQIVNDFQKGDIAEGYSVSREKKESFPLTVTSAQKNPTAFYLCASTSSLYGYTFGSGTRLTVV.

This clone was found a few times. The chain is built from TRBV10-3 and TRBJ1-1, with a weak D call TRBD1 (5 bases). Trimming cost V 3 bases and J 0 bases, with 8 bases left between them. This CDR3 is built from 14 residues. Looked up from germline, CDR1 is ENHRY and CDR2 is SYGVKD. CDR3 protein: CAISDGGVNTEAFF. CDR3 sequence (DNA): TGTGCCATCAGTGACGGGGGTGTGAACACTGAAGCTTTCTTT.

The chain carries TRBV28 and TRBJ1-2; D gene unclear. Germline V CDR1 and CDR2: MDHEN, SYDVKM. This CDR3 is 15 amino acids long. Trimming removed 1 base from V and 8 bases from J, with 17 bases in between. The DNA of the CDR3 is TGTGCCAGCAGTTTATTGGGTCTTCGGGCGGGCGGCTACACCTTC. This sequence encodes CASSLLGLRAGGYTF.

This clone was counted a single time. The chain recombines TRBV5-1 with TRBJ2-7, with TRBD2 matching 7 bases. This CDR3 has 18 amino acids. J was trimmed by 1 base and V by 4 bases; bases with no gene match: 17. Germline V gene data show CDR1 as SGHRS and CDR2 as YFSETQ. The CDR3 sequence is CASSPPRRVAGESYEQYF. The CDR3 nucleotides read TGCGCCAGCAGCCCACCCAGACGGGTGGCGGGAGAGTCCTACGAGCAGTACTTC.

The chain joins TRBV6-1 to TRBJ2-7, with TRBD2 matching over 7 bases. The germline V gene encodes CDR1 MNHNS and CDR2 SASEGT. This CDR3 is 14 amino acids long. J was trimmed by 2 bases and V by 4 bases; bases with no gene match: 5. The CDR3 loop reads CASSAGTNAYEQYF. CDR3 in DNA: TGTGCCAGCAGTGCCGGGACTAACGCCTACGAGCAGTACTTC.

The V gene is TRBV19, the J gene TRBJ2-5; D might be TRBD2 (5 bases). This CDR3 contains 13 residues. V was pared by 4 bases and J by 4 bases, with 10 bases between. Germline CDR1 and CDR2: LNHDA and SQIVND (reference sequence). CDR3 DNA: TGTGCCAGTAGTACACTAGATGGAGAGACCCAGTACTTC. Amino acid sequence: CASSTLDGETQYF. Looking up the rest from reference TRBV19 and TRBJ2-5 gives the full variable domain: DGGITQSPKYLFRKEGQNVTLSCEQNLNHDAMYWYRQDPGQGLRLIYYSQIVNDFQKGDIAEGYSVSREKKESFPLTVTSAQKNPTAFYLCASSTLDGETQYFGPGTRLLVL.

Of note for this clone: One end of the junction fails to match germline, which may point to a read error. This rearrangement joins TRBV5-6 to TRBJ2-1; possible D gene TRBD2, 5 bases. This CDR3 is built from 15 residues. Germline V CDR1 and CDR2: SGHDT, YYEEEE. The CDR3 bases are TGTGCCAGCAGCTTGAGGGAGATCTCCCACAATGAGCAGTTCTTC. Amino acid sequence: CASSLREISHNEQFF.

The chain recombines TRBV15 with TRBJ1-1, with D possibly being TRBD1 (6 bases). The V gene lost 1 base and the J gene lost 5 bases, with 8 bases spanning the gap. CDR3 length equals 13 residues. Germline V gene data show CDR1 as LNHNV and CDR2 as YYDKDF (reference sequence). The chain's CDR3 is CATSRGDMTEAFF. In DNA form, the CDR3 reads TGTGCCACCAGCAGAGGGGACATGACTGAAGCTTTCTTT. The full variable domain, in which reference TRBV15 and TRBJ1-1 provide the parts outside the CDR3, is DAMVIQNPRYQVTQFGKPVTLSCSQTLNHNVMYWYQQKSSQAPKLLFHYYDKDFNNEADTPDNFQSRRPNTSFCFLDIRSPGLGDTAMYLCATSRGDMTEAFFGQGTRLTVV.

This clone appeared once. The gene calls are TRBV11-2 and TRBJ2-5; no firm D call. The CDR3 loop spans 16 amino acids. Germline-derived CDR1 and CDR2 are SGHAT and FQNNGV. Trimming took off 0 bases at V and 3 bases at J, with 14 bases between the two ends. CDR3 DNA sequence: TGTGCCAGCAGCTTAGATCGGCGCAGGATCGAAGAGACCCAGTACTTC. Encoded protein: CASSLDRRRIEETQYF.

This clone was recorded once. The genes are TRBV28 and TRBJ1-5; D is unclear. There are 12 residues in the CDR3. Germline CDR1 reads MDHEN; CDR2 reads SYDVKM. Trimming removed 6 bases from V and 10 bases from J, with 13 bases in between. CDR3 loop: CASSQPGYPQHF. CDR3 nucleotides: TGTGCCAGCAGCCAGCCAGGATACCCCCAGCATTTT.

The J gene is TRBJ1-1, the V gene TRBV11-3; D is possibly TRBD1 (5 bases). This CDR3 is 14 amino acids long. Trimming removed 5 bases at V and 11 bases at J, with 21 bases between. Looked up from germline, CDR1 is SGHNT and CDR2 is YENEEA. This CDR3 is CASSAGTSPWKAFF. As DNA, the CDR3 is TGTGCCAGCAGCGCGGGGACCTCCCCATGGAAGGCTTTCTTT.

The V gene is TRBV9, the J gene TRBJ2-7; 9 bases line up with TRBD2. This CDR3 contains 16 residues. Germline trimming cut 1 base from V and 5 bases from J; bases unmatched to any gene: 10. CDR1 is SGDLS, CDR2 YYNGEE, per germline. In DNA, the CDR3 is TGTGCCAGCAGCGTATCCGGTAGCGGGAGTCGACACGAGCAGTACTTC. Translated, it gives CASSVSGSGSRHEQYF.

The CDR3 DNA follows: TGCGCCAGCAGCTTGGTTGTATCCCCGGTCCGGGAGCAGTTCTTC. Translating gives CASSLVVSPVREQFF. V usage is TRBV5-1 and J usage is TRBJ2-1; D is unresolved. CDR3 length: 15 residues. V gave up 0 bases and J gave up 10 bases, with 17 bases separating them. CDR1 and CDR2 (germline): SGHRS, YFSETQ.

The sample holds one count of this clone. The chain has TRBV9 and TRBJ2-3; 14 bases are a match to TRBD2. The CDR3 has 18 residues. CDR1 is SGDLS and CDR2 is YYNGEE in the germline V gene. Trimming cost V 0 bases and J 3 bases; bases outside gene matches: 6. In DNA, the CDR3 is TGTGCCAGCAGCGTAGCCGGGACTAGCGGGAGAAAGACAGATACGCAGTATTTT. Its protein product is CASSVAGTSGRKTDTQYF.

This chain joins TRBV28 and TRBJ1-2; D ambiguous. Germline CDR1 and CDR2: MDHEN and SYDVKM. Trimming cost V 3 bases and J 2 bases, with 13 bases left between them. This CDR3 contains 15 residues. The CDR3: CASSFGGGSNYGYTF. For the CDR3, the DNA is TGTGCCAGCAGTTTCGGAGGTGGGTCAAACTATGGCTACACCTTC.

The genes are TRBV6-6 and TRBJ2-5; D gene uncertain. V lost 2 bases, J lost 5 bases, and 9 bases lay in between. The CDR3 extends over 13 amino acids. Germline lookup yields CDR1 MNHNY and CDR2 SVGAGI (reference sequence). CDR3 residues: CASSYGDRETQYF. CDR3 coding DNA: TGTGCCAGCAGTTACGGGGATCGGGAGACCCAGTACTTC.

This chain uses TRBV11-3 with TRBJ2-1; 9 positions match TRBD2. CDR1 and CDR2 (germline): SGHNT, YENEEA. The CDR3 length is 16 residues. With V trimmed by 5 bases and J by 7 bases, 12 bases remained unmatched. CDR3 region: CASSRTSDYPGNEQFF. DNA of the CDR3: TGTGCCAGCAGCCGGACTAGCGACTACCCAGGGAATGAGCAGTTCTTC.